This TCR beta chain was observed in a study of T cells in Graves' hyperthyroidism and ophthalmopathy. In its sample, this clonotype was seen many times. The CDR3 length is 13 residues. With 5 bases clipped from V and 7 bases from J, the junction kept 5 bases outside the gene matches. The germline V gene has CDR1 SGHAT and CDR2 FQNNGV. The CDR3 regions of TCR beta were amplified from RNA transcripts. HTBI primers were employed in a first-round RT-PCR of the TCR CDR3. TCRdb re-called the multiplex PCR reads with MiXCR, one entry per CDR3 protein. The data hold under 450,000 distinct CDR3 sequences, with 13% observed a single time.

The rearrangement joins TRBV11-2 to TRBJ1-2, with 9 positions matching TRBD1. The sequenced sample was blood. The source of this sequence is a man aged 25-45 years with Graves' hyperthyroidism that later progressed to Graves' ophthalmopathy. Written as DNA, the CDR3 is TGTGCCAGCAGCGAACAGGGGGCCGGTGGCTACACCTTC. Amino acids: CASSEQGAGGYTF.